The clone carrying this T cell receptor (beta chain) occurred once. The record originates from a study of blood T cell repertoires in COVID-19. This table comes from immunoSEQ multiplex PCR, and its TCRdb copy is limited to in-frame clones, with some not included. Counted here are hundreds of thousands of clones, 80% to 90% occurring once; the ten biggest clones make up about 9.8%. CDR1 KGHSH and CDR2 LQKENI come from the germline V gene. Trimming cost V 3 bases and J 5 bases, with 16 bases left between them. The CDR3 runs to 15 residues. The TCR originated in a woman aged 18-29 years who had recovered from COVID-19. The sample taken for sequencing was PBMCs or T cells enriched from blood (not recorded which). This chain uses TRBV18 with TRBJ1-2, with D tentatively TRBD1 (6 bases). CDR3 DNA sequence: TGTGCCAGCTCACCGAGGGACACCAAGCCTTATGGCTACACCTTC. This translates into CASSPRDTKPYGYTF.